Listed below are T cell receptor beta chains from one sample, sequenced in a study of shared clonotypes between healthy human individuals. Assay used: immunoSEQ multiplex PCR; TCRdb lists only in-frame clones, some missing. The sample carries about 640,000 clones, 72% recorded once. The sample consisted of memory CD4+ T cells sorted from blood. These receptors were collected from a young woman in good health. Both conserved end residues are part of each CDR3. Fields, in order: J gene, V gene, D gene, clone size, CDR3 DNA, CDR3 protein. The D gene is left open where the match is weak. Size is omitted from some rows. Given values are once, few, many or a class for expanded clones.

J: TRBJ1-2; V: TRBV13; D: NA; size: NA; DNA: TGTGCCAGCAGCTTAGGCAGATCCTATGGCTACACCTTC; CDR3: CASSLGRSYGYTF
J: TRBJ1-1; V: TRBV5-1; D: TRBD1; size: NA; DNA: TGCGCCAGCAAGTACTATCAGGGGGCCAATACGAACACTGAAGCTTTCTTT; CDR3: CASKYYQGANTNTEAFF
J: TRBJ2-3; V: TRBV29-1; D: NA; size: NA; DNA: TGCAGCGTTGTTCGGGGGAGCGCAGATACGCAGTATTTT; CDR3: CSVVRGSADTQYF
J: TRBJ2-2; V: TRBV19; D: NA; size: NA; DNA: TGTGCCAGTAGTATCAAAGGGCTTAGCACCGGGGAGCTGTTTTTT; CDR3: CASSIKGLSTGELFF
J: TRBJ2-3; V: TRBV7-9; D: TRBD2; size: once; DNA: TGTGCCAGCAGCCTAACTAGCGGGAGGGCAACAGATACGCAGTATTTT; CDR3: CASSLTSGRATDTQYF
J: TRBJ1-5; V: TRBV19; D: TRBD1; size: NA; DNA: TGTGCCAGTAGTATCAGACAGGGGGCAGGTCAGCCCCAGCATTTT; CDR3: CASSIRQGAGQPQHF
J: TRBJ1-4; V: TRBV10-2; D: NA; size: once; DNA: TGCGCCAGCAGCATCAGGGCAACTAATGAAAAACTGTTTTTT; CDR3: CASSIRATNEKLFF
J: TRBJ2-3; V: TRBV7-9; D: TRBD2; size: NA; DNA: TGTGCCAGCAGCTTAGCGCTCGGTAGCGGGAGTACAGATACGCAGTATTTT; CDR3: CASSLALGSGSTDTQYF
J: TRBJ2-3; V: TRBV18; D: NA; size: NA; DNA: TGTGCCAGCTCACCACTAGAAGGGCCTACAGATACGCAGTATTTT; CDR3: CASSPLEGPTDTQYF
J: TRBJ2-3; V: TRBV11-2; D: NA; size: NA; DNA: TGTGCCAGCAGCCCTTATATGGGGGGAAGCGATACGCAGTATTTT; CDR3: CASSPYMGGSDTQYF
J: TRBJ1-2; V: TRBV28; D: TRBD1; size: NA; DNA: TGTGCCAGCAGTTCCAATGCCGGGACAGCTCTCTATGGCTACACCTTC; CDR3: CASSSNAGTALYGYTF
J: TRBJ2-7; V: TRBV5-3; D: TRBD2; size: NA; DNA: TGTGCCAGAAGCCAGACTAGCGGGAGGGCCTGTGATTCCTACGAGCAGTACTTC; CDR3: CARSQTSGRACDSYEQYF
J: TRBJ1-1; V: TRBV5-1; D: NA; size: once; DNA: TGCGCCAGCAGCTTGGTGGGGGGCGGCACTGAAGCTTTCTTT; CDR3: CASSLVGGGTEAFF
J: TRBJ2-7; V: TRBV28; D: NA; size: NA; DNA: TGTGCCAGCACACTCCCTTCTCGGGTCGAGCAGTACTTC; CDR3: CASTLPSRVEQYF
J: TRBJ2-7; V: TRBV4-1; D: TRBD2; size: few; DNA: TGCGCCAGCAGCCCCGGGACTAGCGCTTACGAGCAGTACTTC; CDR3: CASSPGTSAYEQYF
J: TRBJ1-2; V: TRBV20-1; D: NA; size: NA; DNA: TGCAGTGCTAGATCCAGCGACGGCTACACCTTC; CDR3: CSARSSDGYTF
J: TRBJ2-7; V: TRBV25-1; D: TRBD1; size: few; DNA: TGTGCCAGCAGTGAGCCCGGGACAGGGGGCAACGAGCAGTACTTC; CDR3: CASSEPGTGGNEQYF
J: TRBJ2-3; V: TRBV10-2; D: TRBD2; size: few; DNA: TGCGCCAGCCAACCAGGGACTAGCGGGAGAGATACGCAGTATTTT; CDR3: CASQPGTSGRDTQYF
J: TRBJ2-1; V: TRBV28; D: TRBD1; size: NA; DNA: TGTGCCAGCAGGAAGACAGGGGACAATGAGCAGTTCTTC; CDR3: CASRKTGDNEQFF
J: TRBJ2-1; V: TRBV29-1; D: NA; size: NA; DNA: TGCAGCGCTGGGACGGGCGTCGGGAATGAGCAGTTCTTC; CDR3: CSAGTGVGNEQFF
J: TRBJ2-1; V: TRBV7-9; D: NA; size: few; DNA: TGTGCCAGCAGCCCCCCTAGCTTCTCCTACAATGAGCAGTTCTTC; CDR3: CASSPPSFSYNEQFF
J: TRBJ1-2; V: TRBV28; D: NA; size: NA; DNA: TGTGCCAGCAGTTTATTGAACGGTGTTGGACACCAAACCCCTGGCTACACCTTC; CDR3: CASSLLNGVGHQTPGYTF
J: TRBJ2-1; V: TRBV5-1; D: NA; size: few; DNA: TGCGCCAGCACAATTGACAGGGCGGGAAACAATGAGCAGTTCTTC; CDR3: CASTIDRAGNNEQFF
J: TRBJ2-1; V: TRBV19; D: NA; size: NA; DNA: TGTGCCAGTAAGGGGCAGGGTCGAATCTCCTACAATGAGCAGTTCTTC; CDR3: CASKGQGRISYNEQFF
J: TRBJ1-1; V: TRBV6-6; D: TRBD1; size: NA; DNA: TGTGCCAGCAGACCCGACAGGGGCTCTGAAGCTTTCTTT; CDR3: CASRPDRGSEAFF
J: TRBJ2-7; V: TRBV19; D: NA; size: NA; DNA: TGTGCCAGTAGTATCTCCTTTGACGGGAGCAGATACGAGCAGTACTTC; CDR3: CASSISFDGSRYEQYF